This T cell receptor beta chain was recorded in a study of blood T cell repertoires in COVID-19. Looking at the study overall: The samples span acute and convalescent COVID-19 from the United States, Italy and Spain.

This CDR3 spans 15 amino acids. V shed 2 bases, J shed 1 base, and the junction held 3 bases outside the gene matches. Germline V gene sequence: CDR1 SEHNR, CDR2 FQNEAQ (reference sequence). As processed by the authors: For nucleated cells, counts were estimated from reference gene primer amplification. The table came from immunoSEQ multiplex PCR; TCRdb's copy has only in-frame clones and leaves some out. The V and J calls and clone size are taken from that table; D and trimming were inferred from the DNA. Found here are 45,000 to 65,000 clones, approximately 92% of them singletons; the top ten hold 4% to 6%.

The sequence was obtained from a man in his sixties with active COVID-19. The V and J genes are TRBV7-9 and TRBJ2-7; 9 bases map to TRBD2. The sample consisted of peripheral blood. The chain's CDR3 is CASSLTSGRSYEQYF. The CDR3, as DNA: TGTGCCAGCAGCTTAACTAGCGGGCGGTCCTACGAGCAGTACTTC. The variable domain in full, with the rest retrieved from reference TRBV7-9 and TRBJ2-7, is DTGVSQNPRHKITKRGQNVTFRCDPISEHNRLYWYRQTLGQGPEFLTYFQNEAQLEKSRLLSDRFSAERPKGSFSTLEIQRTEQGDSAMYLCASSLTSGRSYEQYFGPGTRLTVT.